The entry below describes one TCR beta chain. This entry is derived from a study of T-cell reconstitution after alpha-beta-depleted transplantation in children. The authors prepared the TCRbeta library with unique molecular identifiers. Each CDR3 protein is one row after TCRdb ran MiXCR on the PCR reads. The data contain about 360,000 distinct CDR3 sequences, roughly 13% of them singletons. The CDR3 has 17 amino acids. Germline CDR1 is SGDLS and CDR2 is YYNGEE. V gave up 2 bases and J gave up 2 bases; unmatched junction bases: 11. The clonotype was recovered from a human donor who donated a stem cell graft to a child with Fanconi anemia. The starting material was PBMCs, obtained from the stem cell graft. The rearrangement links TRBV9 to TRBJ2-3; the match to TRBD1 covers 7 bases. The CDR3 is CASSVTRDRDPTDTQYF. The CDR3 nucleotides are TGTGCCAGCAGCGTTACCCGCGACAGGGACCCCACAGATACGCAGTATTTT.